Detailed here is one T cell receptor beta chain. The clone's antigen remains unknown. Base qualities are missing; no much larger clone stands one base away. The CDR3 regions of human TCRbeta chains were analyzed by immunosequencing. In the original analysis: TCRs in the repertoires were compared against a reference library of SARS-CoV-2-specific TCRs that had been generated with the MIRA antigen-specificity platform. Breadth was defined as the fraction of unique TCRs that were SARS-CoV-2-associated, and depth was defined as the fraction of total T cells that were SARS-CoV-2-associated. Each spike-specific TCR was assigned to its reactive spike region and to a CD4 or CD8 class using the MIRA data. Log10-transformed breadth and depth values were compared by one-way ANOVA with Sidak's multiple comparisons tests. TCRdb took this table from immuneACCESS and kept in-frame rearrangements with V and J called. Such tables lack part of the clones; where checked against another copy, unresolved V genes explain under half of the gap, and the rest is unexplained. D and trimming were read from the DNA, whereas the V and J calls and clone size are those reported in that table. This sample holds about 73,000 clones; about 87% were observed only once. Clones ranked in the top ten supply 20% of the sample.

The sample's time point label, decoded: baseline before first vaccination. Vaccinee samples came from UK trials COV001 and COV002, including a single-blind randomized controlled phase 2/3 trial of AZD1222 (ChAdOx1 nCoV-19) in healthy adults. For TCRbeta chain sequencing, PBMC samples from trial participants were taken at day 0 and at day 28 after the second dose. This record comes from a study of T cell responses to AZD1222 COVID-19 vaccine (dated by TCRdb to the early 2020s). Context from the whole study: Because spike-specific TCR depth and breadth did not differ between the two schedules, AZD1222 recipients who got a second dose at roughly 4 weeks were pooled with those who got a second dose at roughly 12 weeks. TCR sequencing covered fewer than 250 trial participants: about 210 given two doses of AZD1222 and 26 given two doses of MenACWY control vaccine. Trial participants were enrolled by age into 18-55, 56-69 and 70-plus year subgroups, with around 150, 28 and 57 TCR-sequenced participants respectively.

The CDR3, from cysteine to phenylalanine, totals 15 residues. The DNA shown is the 45-base CDR3, in frame from base 1. A distance of 12 bases separates the germline ends of V and J, which lose 0 bases and 3 bases respectively. The germline V gene supplies CDR1 LGHNA and CDR2 YSLEER. General conclusions and limits of the study: Spike-specific TCR breadth and depth rose significantly after two AZD1222 doses compared with day 0 and with MenACWY recipients. Because no day 14 peak-response samples were available, repertoires were characterized only after the peak T cell response. Participants were mostly white British and included more females than males, and it was suggested by the authors that clonal diversity may have been underestimated. The whole spike protein was spanned by vaccine-associated CD4 TCRs, and dominant responses were seen in regions 160-218 and 743-854. Conclusions about previously exposed vaccinees were limited because only a handful of AZD1222 recipients were SARS-CoV-2 seropositive at baseline. In the small 56-69-year group, the increase in depth fell short of significance, most likely because of low power. Epitopes outside the regions mutated in the B.1.351 and B.1.1.7 variants were reportedly recognized by nearly half of the unique spike-specific TCRs.

This receptor was identified in an adult in good health. This specimen was peripheral blood, taken on day 0 of AZD1222 vaccination. The chain is assembled from TRBV4-3 and TRBJ2-7, with a weak D call of TRBD2 (5 bases match). Read as DNA, the sequence is TGCGCCAGCAGCCAAGACGGAGGACCCGACTACGAGCAGTACTTC. This codes for CASSQDGGPDYEQYF.